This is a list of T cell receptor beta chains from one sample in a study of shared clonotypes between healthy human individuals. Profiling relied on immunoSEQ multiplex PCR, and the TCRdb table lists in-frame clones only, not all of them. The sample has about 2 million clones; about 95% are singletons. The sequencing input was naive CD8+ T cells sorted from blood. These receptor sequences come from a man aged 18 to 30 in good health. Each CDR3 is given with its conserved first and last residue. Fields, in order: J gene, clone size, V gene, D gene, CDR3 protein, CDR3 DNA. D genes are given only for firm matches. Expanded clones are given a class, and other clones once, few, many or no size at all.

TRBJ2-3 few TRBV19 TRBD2 CASSILAGATDTQYF TGTGCCAGTAGTATACTAGCGGGGGCCACAGATACGCAGTATTTT
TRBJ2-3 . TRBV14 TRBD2 CASSQVDKREVTDTQYF TGTGCCAGCAGCCAAGTTGACAAGCGGGAAGTCACGGATACGCAGTATTTT
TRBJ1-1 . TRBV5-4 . CASSLVGLGDTEAFF TGTGCCAGCAGCTTGGTTGGTTTAGGAGACACTGAAGCTTTCTTT
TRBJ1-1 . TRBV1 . CTSSHGQGEAFF TGCACCAGCAGCCACGGACAGGGAGAAGCTTTCTTT
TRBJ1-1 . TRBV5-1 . CASSLVLGTEAFF TGCGCCAGCAGCTTGGTTCTGGGCACTGAAGCTTTCTTT
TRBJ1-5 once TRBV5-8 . CASSLEGVYQPQHF TGTGCCAGCAGCTTGGAGGGGGTTTATCAGCCCCAGCATTTT
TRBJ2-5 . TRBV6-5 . CASKDAGETQYF TGTGCCAGCAAGGACGCTGGGGAGACCCAGTACTTC
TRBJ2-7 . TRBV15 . CATSSGLSGEQYF TGTGCCACCAGCAGTGGTCTATCAGGCGAGCAGTACTTC
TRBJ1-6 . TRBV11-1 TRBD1 CASSYPGTGYSPLHF TGTGCCAGCAGCTATCCCGGGACAGGGTATTCACCCCTCCACTTT
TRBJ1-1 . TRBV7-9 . CASSTETGNTEAFF TGTGCCAGCAGCACCGAGACAGGAAACACTGAAGCTTTCTTT
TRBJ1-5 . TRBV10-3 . CAIPNQPQHF TGTGCCATCCCAAATCAGCCCCAGCATTTT
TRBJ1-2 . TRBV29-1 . CSVDLLSAGGAGYTF TGCAGCGTTGACCTATTGAGCGCGGGGGGCGCTGGCTACACCTTC
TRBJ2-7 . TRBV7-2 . CASSLGQVGLYEQYF TGTGCCAGCAGCTTAGGACAGGTCGGCCTCTACGAGCAGTACTTC
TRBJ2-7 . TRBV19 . CASSIMPGNTYEQYF TGTGCCAGTAGTATTATGCCGGGTAATACCTACGAGCAGTACTTC
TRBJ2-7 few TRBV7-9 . CASSLGTAYEQYF TGTGCCAGCAGCTTAGGGACAGCCTACGAGCAGTACTTC
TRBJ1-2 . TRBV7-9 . CASSSTGNGYTF TGTGCCAGCAGCTCCACAGGGAACGGCTACACCTTC
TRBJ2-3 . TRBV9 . CASSSRLISTDTQYF TGTGCCAGCAGCTCTAGACTAATCTCCACGGATACGCAGTATTTT
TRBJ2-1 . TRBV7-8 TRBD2 CASSFPGLAGVVPNEQFF TGTGCCAGCAGCTTCCCGGGACTAGCGGGAGTAGTCCCCAATGAGCAGTTCTTC
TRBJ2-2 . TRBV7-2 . CASSSGPAGELFF TGTGCCAGCAGCTCCGGGCCGGCCGGGGAGCTGTTTTTT
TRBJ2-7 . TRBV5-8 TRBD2 CASSSTSAYEQYF TGTGCCAGCAGTTCTACTAGCGCCTACGAGCAGTACTTC
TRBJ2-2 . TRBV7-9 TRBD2 CASSSRGVSANTGELFF TGTGCCAGCAGCTCCCGGGGGGTGTCCGCGAACACCGGGGAGCTGTTTTTT
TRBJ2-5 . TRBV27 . CASSLDGEETQYF TGTGCCAGCAGTTTAGACGGGGAAGAGACCCAGTACTTC
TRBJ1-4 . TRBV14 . CASSSTSTNEKLFF TGTGCCAGCAGTTCCACTTCAACTAATGAAAAACTGTTTTTT
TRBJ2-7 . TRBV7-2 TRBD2 CASSSGLARFEQYF TGTGCCAGCAGCTCGGGACTAGCGAGGTTCGAGCAGTACTTC
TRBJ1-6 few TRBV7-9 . CASSSNNSPLHF TGTGCCAGCAGCTCGAATAATTCACCCCTCCACTTT
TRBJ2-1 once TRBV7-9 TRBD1 CASRKGTGRINEQFF TGTGCCAGCAGGAAAGGGACAGGGAGAATCAATGAGCAGTTCTTC
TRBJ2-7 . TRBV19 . CASSPGQYYEQYF TGTGCCAGTAGTCCCGGCCAGTACTACGAGCAGTACTTC
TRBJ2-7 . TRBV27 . CASRLQATLKEQYF TGTGCCAGCAGGTTACAGGCGACCCTCAAAGAGCAGTACTTC
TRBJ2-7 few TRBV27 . CASSLRQTYEQYF TGTGCCAGCAGTTTGCGACAGACCTACGAGCAGTACTTC
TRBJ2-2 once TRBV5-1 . CASSLERWDTGELFF TGCGCCAGCAGCTTGGAAAGGTGGGACACCGGGGAGCTGTTTTTT
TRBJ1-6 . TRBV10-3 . CAISEGSSYNSPLHF TGTGCCATCAGTGAGGGGAGCTCCTATAATTCACCCCTCCACTTT
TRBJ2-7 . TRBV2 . CASSLSAEGPTYEQYF TGTGCCAGCAGCCTGTCCGCCGAGGGACCGACCTACGAGCAGTACTTC
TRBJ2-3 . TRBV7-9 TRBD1 CASSLGSEGDRGTDTQYF TGTGCCAGCAGCTTAGGGAGTGAAGGGGACAGGGGCACAGATACGCAGTATTTT
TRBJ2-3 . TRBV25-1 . CASRAKPRGADTQYF TGTGCCAGCAGGGCGAAGCCGAGAGGTGCAGATACGCAGTATTTT
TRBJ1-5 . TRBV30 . CAWARDNNQPQHF TGTGCCTGGGCCCGGGACAACAATCAGCCCCAGCATTTT
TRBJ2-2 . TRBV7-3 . CASSPPSGGGELFF TGTGCCAGCAGCCCACCGTCGGGCGGGGGGGAGCTGTTTTTT
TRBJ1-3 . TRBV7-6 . CASSSPGSSGNTIYF TGTGCCAGCAGCTCGCCGGGAAGCTCTGGAAACACCATATATTTT
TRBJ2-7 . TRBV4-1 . CASSQDRFTAYEQYF TGCGCCAGCAGCCAAGACCGGTTCACAGCCTACGAGCAGTACTTC
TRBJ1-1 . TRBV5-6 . CASSPDIYTEAFF TGTGCCAGCAGCCCGGACATCTACACTGAAGCTTTCTTT
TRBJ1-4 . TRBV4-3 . CASSQGDHEKLFF TGCGCCAGCAGCCAGGGGGATCACGAAAAACTGTTTTTT
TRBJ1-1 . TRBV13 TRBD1 CASSSGGQGGTEAFF TGTGCCAGCAGCTCAGGGGGACAGGGGGGGACTGAAGCTTTCTTT
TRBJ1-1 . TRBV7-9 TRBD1 CASSKLTGQSPEAFF TGTGCCAGCAGCAAATTAACGGGACAGTCACCTGAAGCTTTCTTT
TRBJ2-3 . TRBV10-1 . CASSRADTQYF TGCGCCAGCAGTCGAGCGGATACGCAGTATTTT
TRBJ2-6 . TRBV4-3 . CASSQEEISFSGANVLTF TGCGCCAGCAGCCAAGAGGAGATTAGTTTCTCTGGGGCCAACGTCCTGACTTTC